This entry describes one TCR beta chain. Its specificity is unknown. TCRdb reprocessed the 5' RACE reads, keeping one entry per CDR3 protein, no DNA. The table lists approximately 400,000 distinct CDR3 sequences. The record originates from a study of monozygotic twins with inflammatory bowel disease. Study-wide points: Limited statistical power may explain no repertoire similarity difference between concordant and discordant twins. Patient-to-patient differences in immunosuppressive treatment may have added variability to the repertoires. IBD patients shared fewer clonotypes with other individuals than healthy twins, especially patients with disease activity signs.

Germline V gives CDR1 SGHTA, CDR2 FQGNSA. The CDR3 consists of 14 residues. Isolation of total RNA was performed on whole blood, with no prior T cell sorting. This receptor was taken from a human donor with ulcerative colitis or Crohn's disease, or a healthy co-twin of an affected twin (not recorded which). Sequencing was done on a sample of blood. This rearrangement joins TRBV7-2 to TRBJ2-4; TCRdb's D gene call, TRBD1, goes unchecked for lack of DNA. The CDR3 sequence: CASSFPGSGNIQYF.